This T cell receptor beta chain is drawn from a study of regulatory T cells in long-lasting Graves disease. In germline, CDR1 is MNHEY, CDR2 SVGAGI. The CDR3 has 14 amino acids. The germline V and J ends were trimmed by 4 bases and 6 bases, with 12 bases remaining between them. Building of the TCR beta libraries involved iRepertoire HTBI primers and Arm-PCR of CDR3 regions. MiXCR, run by TCRdb on the multiplex PCR reads, gives a single entry per CDR3 protein. The repertoire holds about 360,000 distinct CDR3 sequences, roughly 16% seen once, with around 20% in the top ten. This clonotype was counted ten times or more. Time point defined: newly diagnosed GD, antithyroid drugs for less than 3 months. The TCR library was made from RNA that had been extracted from PBMCs in TRIzol. These data also formed part of another study, on T cells in Graves' hyperthyroidism and ophthalmopathy.

The chain uses TRBV6-5 and TRBJ2-2; D remains ambiguous. This specimen consisted of peripheral blood mononuclear cells (PBMCs), obtained at new diagnosis, from a patient treated with antithyroid drugs. This receptor was obtained from a woman between 18 and 30 years old with Graves disease. The CDR3 region has the DNA TGTGCCAGCAGTTTACTTCAGGTGGCCGGGGAGCTGTTTTTT. It encodes CASSLLQVAGELFF.